The present T cell receptor (beta chain) was sequenced within a study of blood T cell repertoires in COVID-19. TCRdb's table, derived via immunoSEQ multiplex PCR, lists solely in-frame clones and lacks some. The data show a few hundred thousand clones, approximately 84% seen once. This CDR3 has 12 amino acids. Deletions cut 5 bases from V and 8 bases from J, with 10 bases between. CDR1 and CDR2 from the germline V gene are SEHNR and FQNEAQ (reference sequence). The sequencing input was PBMCs or T cells enriched from blood (not recorded which). This clonotype was sampled from a woman aged 45-65 years who had been exposed to COVID-19. The genes are TRBV7-9 and TRBJ2-1, with D perhaps matching TRBD2 (6 bases). The CDR3: CASSRPGDEQFF. For the CDR3, the DNA is TGTGCCAGCAGCCGACCGGGGGATGAGCAGTTCTTC.